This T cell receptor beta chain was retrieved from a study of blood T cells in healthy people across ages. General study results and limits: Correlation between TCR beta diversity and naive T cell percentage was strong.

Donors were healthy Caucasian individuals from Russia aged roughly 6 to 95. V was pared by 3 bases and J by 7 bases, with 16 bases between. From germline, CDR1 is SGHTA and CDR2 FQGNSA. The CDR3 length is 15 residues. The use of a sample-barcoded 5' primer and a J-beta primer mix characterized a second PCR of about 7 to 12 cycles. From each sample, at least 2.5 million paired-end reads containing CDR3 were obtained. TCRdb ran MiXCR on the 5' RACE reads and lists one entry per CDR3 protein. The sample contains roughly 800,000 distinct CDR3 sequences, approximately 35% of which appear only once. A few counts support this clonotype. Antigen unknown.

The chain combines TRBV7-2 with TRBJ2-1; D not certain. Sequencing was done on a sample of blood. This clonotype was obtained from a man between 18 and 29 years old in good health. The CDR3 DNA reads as TGTGCCAGCAGCTTGGGCCTAGTTTTGAGGAATGAGCAGTTCTTC. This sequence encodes CASSLGLVLRNEQFF. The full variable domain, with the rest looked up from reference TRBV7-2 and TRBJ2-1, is GAGVSQSPSNKVTEKGKDVELRCDPISGHTALYWYRQSLGQGLEFLIYFQGNSAPDKSGLPSDRFSAERTGGSVSTLTIQRTQQEDSAVYLCASSLGLVLRNEQFFGPGTRLTVL.